This T cell receptor beta chain is drawn from a study of blood T cell repertoires in COVID-19. Turning to the study itself: The samples span acute and convalescent COVID-19 from the United States, Italy and Spain. Sources were T cells, B-cell-depleted T cells, or PBMCs; the material itself was cDNA or gDNA.

The CDR3 totals 16 residues. Germline lookup yields CDR1 LGHDT and CDR2 YNNKEL (reference sequence). Trimming cost V 2 bases and J 1 base, with 14 bases left between them. In the original workflow: Amplification of reference gene primers was used by the study to estimate nucleated cell counts. Clones were read by immunoSEQ multiplex PCR, and TCRdb kept only the in-frame ones, dropping some. V and J calls and clone size are as listed in that table; D and trimming were resolved from the DNA. The sample shows about 77,000 clones, roughly 70% of them seen only once. The J gene is TRBJ2-5, the V gene TRBV3-1 (or the pseudogene TRBV3-2), with D possibly being TRBD2 (7 bases). The specimen sequenced was peripheral blood. This TCR came from a man aged 55 to 69 with acute or convalescent COVID-19. This CDR3 is CASSQPARGAQETQYF. The CDR3, as DNA: TGTGCCAGCAGCCAACCGGCCCGGGGGGCCCAAGAGACCCAGTACTTC.